These T cell receptor beta chains were read from a single sample in a study of blood T cell repertoires in COVID-19. Using immunoSEQ multiplex PCR, the repertoire was profiled, and TCRdb retains in-frame clones only, with some absent. The data show approximately 300,000 clones, with about 85% seen just once and 5.5% to 7% held by the top ten. The sample comprised PBMCs or T cells enriched from blood (not recorded which). Receptors originate from a woman in her 30s who had recovered from COVID-19. Both conserved end residues are trimmed from each CDR3. The order of the fields is CDR3 protein, V gene, J gene.

CDR3: ASSGRDRAFQETQY
V: TRBV9
J: TRBJ2-5

CDR3: ATQTAASTDTQY
V: TRBV6-5
J: TRBJ2-3

CDR3: ASSLGQGSGEKLF
V: TRBV3-1/TRBV3-2
J: TRBJ1-4

CDR3: SVEAAGQVYGYT
V: TRBV29-1
J: TRBJ1-2

CDR3: ARSDRDLVNEQF
V: TRBV2
J: TRBJ2-1

CDR3: ASSAPGRRYEQY
V: TRBV6-5
J: TRBJ2-7

CDR3: ASSLAGGGNQPQH
V: TRBV7-9
J: TRBJ1-5

CDR3: ASSPGGWDSPLH
V: TRBV19
J: TRBJ1-6

CDR3: ASSLEGQAYEQY
V: TRBV5-4
J: TRBJ2-7

CDR3: ASSQDWEGYEQY
V: TRBV3-1/TRBV3-2
J: TRBJ2-7

CDR3: ASSLSSNYGYT
V: TRBV5-1
J: TRBJ1-2

CDR3: ASSLETSGGADTQY
V: TRBV11-3
J: TRBJ2-3

CDR3: ASSSLSGGASDTQY
V: TRBV27
J: TRBJ2-3

CDR3: ASSVLAGGLNEQF
V: TRBV9
J: TRBJ2-1

CDR3: ASTLHPAGARSYEQY
V: TRBV9
J: TRBJ2-7

CDR3: ASSLGGRSEAF
V: TRBV5-1
J: TRBJ1-1

CDR3: ASSPGLAGYEQY
V: TRBV7-9
J: TRBJ2-7

CDR3: ASSPGGPGSYNEQF
V: TRBV5-8
J: TRBJ2-1

CDR3: ASSLGSSGNTIY
V: TRBV7-3
J: TRBJ1-3

CDR3: ASSQDPAGGGTDTQY
V: TRBV9
J: TRBJ2-3

CDR3: ASSFLTGGTETQY
V: TRBV5-8
J: TRBJ2-5

CDR3: ASSYRWRGPTEAF
V: TRBV19
J: TRBJ1-1

CDR3: ASSPRTGTTNTIY
V: TRBV9
J: TRBJ1-3

CDR3: ASSYSGGAVGYT
V: TRBV6-2/TRBV6-3
J: TRBJ1-2

CDR3: ASTNTGPNTEAF
V: TRBV7-8
J: TRBJ1-1

CDR3: ASSLFWVPGQESVVGYT
V: TRBV7-2
J: TRBJ1-2

CDR3: AWSARRQGLGSPLH
V: TRBV30
J: TRBJ1-6

CDR3: ASSRPTGGNTEAF
V: TRBV4-1
J: TRBJ1-1

CDR3: ASSLRVVMADTQY
V: TRBV2
J: TRBJ2-3

CDR3: AISDRDRGIEKLF
V: TRBV10-3
J: TRBJ1-4

CDR3: AWSTGGGGTYEQY
V: TRBV30
J: TRBJ2-7

CDR3: ASSLAGRIYEQY
V: TRBV7-2
J: TRBJ2-7

CDR3: ASSLTGGDQPQH
V: TRBV6-5
J: TRBJ1-5

CDR3: ASYGRGPTEAF
V: TRBV6-5
J: TRBJ1-1

CDR3: ASSRTTGQGTDTQY
V: TRBV4-1
J: TRBJ2-3

CDR3: ASSLDLLDYGYT
V: TRBV11-2
J: TRBJ1-2

CDR3: ASSFQSSGGPTYNEQF
V: TRBV4-2
J: TRBJ2-1

CDR3: ASSLGQYQETQY
V: TRBV5-1
J: TRBJ2-5

CDR3: ASSSGLVAEAF
V: TRBV7-6
J: TRBJ1-1

CDR3: ASSPRTGGNYGYT
V: TRBV7-2
J: TRBJ1-2

CDR3: ASSYTLGSGSGYT
V: TRBV6-5
J: TRBJ1-2

CDR3: ASSPRTGMNTEAF
V: TRBV11-2
J: TRBJ1-1

CDR3: ASTEAGVQPQH
V: TRBV19
J: TRBJ1-5

CDR3: ASSIRTGRNTEAF
V: TRBV14
J: TRBJ1-1

CDR3: ASSLGLAGGAVETQY
V: TRBV5-4
J: TRBJ2-5

CDR3: ASSSTGGGSPLH
V: TRBV6-5
J: TRBJ1-6

CDR3: AISESGLRSGAGSNQPQH
V: TRBV10-3
J: TRBJ1-5

CDR3: ASSLSLLGDTEAF
V: TRBV5-1
J: TRBJ1-1

CDR3: ASSLRLAGGETQY
V: TRBV5-4
J: TRBJ2-5

CDR3: AISESAQGNEKLF
V: TRBV10-3
J: TRBJ1-4